The following is a TCR beta chain sequence with its context. Its antigen is still unknown. This may be a read error, as it is one base from a much larger clone. TCRdb reprocessed the reads with MiXCR, giving one entry per CDR3 protein. This table holds around 430,000 distinct CDR3 sequences, roughly 43% found once. This record comes from a study of T cell repertoires in cytomegalovirus infection. Study background: CMV epitopes that were recently identified and HLA-C-restricted were used alongside well-studied HLA-B-restricted ones. It was the public TCR beta signatures that indicated both CMV infection and matching HLA type. Findings and limits, study-wide: Identification of carriers of CMV plus the relevant HLA was performed using cumulative public TCR beta family frequency. HLA-C-restricted CMV clonotypes gave the most frequent clonotype in two of eight donors.

The CDR3 contains 16 residues. Unmatched junction bases numbered 7, after V lost 4 bases and J lost 0 bases. Per the germline V gene, CDR1 is SGHTA and CDR2 is FQGNSA. This sample comprised cultured PBMCs, obtained from culture after CMV antigen stimulation. The V and J genes are TRBV7-2 and TRBJ2-3; 7 bases align to TRBD2. The TCR comes from a human donor in good health (CMV status not recorded). Some clones in this sample may be carry-over from other donors' samples. Here the CDR3 reads CASSSQVGGSTDTQYF. DNA of the CDR3: TGTGCCAGCAGCTCCCAAGTGGGAGGGAGCACAGATACGCAGTATTTT.